This T cell receptor beta chain was identified in a study of T cell responses to AZD1222 COVID-19 vaccine. Study conclusions and caveats: Donors were chiefly white British, with a greater number of females, and clonal diversity was perhaps underestimated. Reports say nearly half of spike-specific TCRs go after unmutated variant regions. Spike-specific TCR breadth and depth both grew after two AZD1222 doses. Distributed over spike, vaccine-associated CD4 TCRs predominated at 160-218 and 743-854.

This clone was recorded once. The target antigen is unknown. Using immunoSEQ multiplex PCR, the repertoire was profiled, and TCRdb retains in-frame clones only, with some absent. The sample has 170,000 or so clones; 85% to 95% are singletons. J lost 6 bases, V lost 4 bases, and 11 bases had no gene match. CDR1 and CDR2 (germline): LNHDA, SQIVND (reference sequence). The CDR3 is 15 amino acids. Sequenced here: peripheral blood, sampled 28 days after the second dose of the MenACWY control vaccine. The chain couples TRBV19 to TRBJ1-2; TRBD1 matches 7 bases. The TCR sequence derives from an adult who received the MenACWY meningococcal vaccine as a control. The CDR3 region is CASSSQRQGVNGYTF. In DNA, the CDR3 is TGTGCCAGTAGTAGTCAGCGACAGGGTGTTAATGGCTACACCTTC.